A single sample is the source of the 25 T cell receptor beta chains below, sequenced in a study of blood T cell repertoires in COVID-19. The table came from immunoSEQ multiplex PCR; TCRdb's copy has only in-frame clones and leaves some out. The repertoire consists of about 250,000 clones, with approximately 86% occurring once and the leading ten covering about 1.3%. The sample taken for sequencing was peripheral blood. The receptors were sampled from a man older than 75 with acute or convalescent COVID-19.

The gene calls are TRBV19 and TRBJ2-4, with a tentative D call TRBD1 (6 bases). V lost 3 bases and J 8 bases, leaving 14 bases between the germline ends. The CDR3 sequence is 14 residues long. Germline V CDR1 and CDR2: LNHDA, SQIVND (reference sequence). The CDR3 DNA reads as TGTGCCAGTAGTATTACCCCTACAGGGCACATTCAGTACTTC. As protein: CASSITPTGHIQYF.

The J gene is TRBJ2-1, the V gene TRBV5-1; possible D gene TRBD2, 5 bases. Germline assignment: CDR1 SGHRS and CDR2 YFSETQ. V lost 3 bases and J 6 bases, leaving 10 bases between the germline ends. The CDR3 extends over 13 amino acids. The CDR3 sequence is CASSSGKVNEQFF. In nucleotides, the CDR3 is TGCGCCAGCAGCTCGGGAAAAGTCAATGAGCAGTTCTTC.

This clone was observed once. The CDR3 region has the DNA TGTGCCAGCAGCTTGACAGGGGGGAAGCGAGGCTACACCTTC. It codes for CASSLTGGKRGYTF. The V gene is TRBV7-3, the J gene TRBJ1-2; TRBD1 matches 9 bases. Trimming at V came to 3 bases and at J to 8 bases, leaving 7 bases not matched to a gene. The germline V gene encodes CDR1 SGHTA and CDR2 FQGTGA. This CDR3 contains 14 residues.

The V gene is TRBV15, the J gene TRBJ1-2; 7 positions agree with TRBD1. CDR3 size: 13 residues. CDR1 and CDR2 (germline): LNHNV, YYDKDF (reference sequence). V gave up 5 bases and J gave up 4 bases; unmatched junction bases: 4. CDR3 sequence reads: CATSGGTVYGYTF. For the CDR3, the DNA is TGTGCCACCAGCGGAGGGACAGTCTATGGCTACACCTTC.

This chain uses TRBV7-2 with TRBJ2-3; unclear D gene. Germline lookup yields CDR1 SGHTA and CDR2 FQGNSA. Trimming pared 3 bases from V and 4 bases from J, leaving 5 bases between. This CDR3 is built from 12 residues. CDR3 DNA sequence: TGTGCCAGCAGCTTTCTAGCAGATACGCAGTATTTT. Translating gives CASSFLADTQYF.

J is TRBJ2-3 and V is TRBV12-3 or TRBV12-4, with a possible D match to TRBD1 (6 bases). V was cut by 5 bases and J by 0 bases, with 6 bases left in between. The CDR3 sequence is 13 residues long. CDR3 DNA: TGTGCCAGCAGTACAGGGAGCACAGATACGCAGTATTTT. It codes for CASSTGSTDTQYF.

The gene calls are TRBV2 and TRBJ2-2, with 8 bases identical to TRBD1. The J segment lost 1 base and the V segment lost 6 bases, leaving 7 bases of the junction unmatched. Germline V CDR1 and CDR2: SNHLY, FYNNEI. The CDR3 runs to 16 residues. CDR3 in DNA: TGTGCCAGCAGCTATGACAGGGGCGAGAACACCGGGGAGCTGTTTTTT. The encoded protein is CASSYDRGENTGELFF.

The J gene is TRBJ1-4, the V gene TRBV4-1; 12 bases align to TRBD1. CDR1 is MGHRA, CDR2 YSYEKL, per germline. V trimming: 4 bases; J trimming: 5 bases; junction bases outside the gene matches: 17. The CDR3 loop spans 20 amino acids. The CDR3, as DNA: TGCGCCAGCAGCCGAAGGGAGACGGGACAGGGGGCCCTCCTCAATGAAAAACTGTTTTTT. Translating it yields CASSRRETGQGALLNEKLFF.

The chain has TRBV7-8 and TRBJ2-7; 11 bases agree with TRBD1. V shed 5 bases and J 3 bases; nucleotides not matched to a gene: 9. The germline V gene has CDR1 SGHVS and CDR2 FQNEAQ. The length of the CDR3 is 16 residues. Written as DNA, the CDR3 is TGTGCCAGCAGCCCCATCGGACAGGGGGCTGTCTACGAGCAGTACTTC. It codes for CASSPIGQGAVYEQYF. The full variable domain, its missing parts supplied by reference TRBV7-8 and TRBJ2-7, is GAGVSQSPRYKVAKRGQDVALRCDPISGHVSLFWYQQALGQGPEFLTYFQNEAQLDKSGLPSDRFFAERPEGSVSTLKIQRTQQEDSAVYLCASSPIGQGAVYEQYFGPGTRLTVT.

The V and J genes are TRBV29-1 and TRBJ2-7, with 7 bases lining up with TRBD1. There are 16 residues in the CDR3. J gave up 3 bases and V 4 bases, and 15 bases lay outside the gene matches. Germline V CDR1 and CDR2: SQVTM, ANQGSEA. The CDR3 protein is CSVALRQGISSYEQYF. The CDR3 nucleotides read TGCAGCGTTGCCCTCCGACAGGGAATCTCTAGCTACGAGCAGTACTTC.

The chain joins TRBV5-5 to TRBJ1-4; TRBD1 is a possible D gene (6 bases). V shed 1 base and J shed 5 bases, with 15 bases lying between them. The CDR3 sequence is 16 residues long. The V gene's germline CDR1 is SGHKS and CDR2 YYEKEE (reference sequence). This CDR3 is CASSLLQGYSNEKLFF. The CDR3 bases are TGTGCCAGCAGCTTGTTGCAGGGGTACAGCAATGAAAAACTGTTTTTT. Supplemented by reference TRBV5-5 and TRBJ1-4, the full variable domain reads DAGVTQSPTHLIKTRGQQVTLRCSPISGHKSVSWYQQVLGQGPQFIFQYYEKEERGRGNFPDRFSARQFPNYSSELNVNALLLGDSALYLCASSLLQGYSNEKLFFGSGTQLSVL.

This clone was detected once. The chain links TRBV10-3 to TRBJ1-2; no reliable D call. The V end lost 3 bases, the J end lost 0 bases, and 8 bases lay between the germline ends. Germline CDR1 is ENHRY and CDR2 is SYGVKD. The CDR3 sequence is 14 residues long. The CDR3 region is CAISDSTTNYGYTF. CDR3 nucleotides: TGTGCCATCAGTGACAGTACCACTAACTATGGCTACACCTTC.

The chain uses TRBV15 and TRBJ1-5; D is undetermined. CDR3 length: 15 residues. Trimming removed 0 bases at V and 3 bases at J, with 9 bases between. Germline V gene sequence: CDR1 LNHNV, CDR2 YYDKDF (reference sequence). The CDR3 reads CATSRETRNNQPQHF. Written as DNA, the CDR3 is TGTGCCACCAGCAGAGAGACGAGGAACAATCAGCCCCAGCATTTT.

The chain employs TRBV6-6 and TRBJ2-2, with D tentatively TRBD2 (5 bases). Per the germline V gene, CDR1 is MNHNY and CDR2 is SVGAGI (reference sequence). V lost 2 bases, J lost 5 bases, and 12 bases lay in between. This CDR3 contains 15 residues. Here the CDR3 DNA reads TGTGCCAGCAGTTACCCGGACTTGGGAACCGGGGAGCTGTTTTTT. It codes for CASSYPDLGTGELFF.

This sequence joins TRBV13 and TRBJ1-4; D perhaps matches TRBD1 (6 bases). The CDR3 has 16 amino acids. The germline V and J ends were trimmed by 3 bases and 4 bases, with 15 bases remaining between them. Per germline, CDR1 PRHDT and CDR2 FYEKMQ (reference sequence). The CDR3 is CASSFAMGGGNEKLFF. CDR3 nucleotides: TGTGCCAGCAGCTTCGCGATGGGAGGGGGTAATGAAAAACTGTTTTTT.

This rearrangement joins TRBV6-2 or TRBV6-3 to TRBJ2-3, with TRBD2 identical over 9 bases. This CDR3 is 18 amino acids long. The V and J ends lost 0 bases and 6 bases, in that order; junction bases with no gene match: 13. Germline V lookup: CDR1 MNHEY, CDR2 SVGEGT. CDR3 residues: CASSYSMVAGGPSDTQYF. Here the CDR3 DNA reads TGTGCCAGCAGTTACTCGATGGTGGCGGGGGGGCCATCGGATACGCAGTATTTT.

This clone was observed a single time. This rearrangement joins TRBV6-2 or TRBV6-3 to TRBJ2-7; D is undetermined. The V end was cut by 4 bases, the J end by 7 bases, with 11 bases between. Germline lookup yields CDR1 MNHEY and CDR2 SVGEGT. There are 12 residues in the CDR3. As DNA, the CDR3 is TGTGCCAGCAGTTTGACATGGAAAGAGCAGTACTTC. This translates into CASSLTWKEQYF.

The genes are TRBV5-4 and TRBJ1-3; possible D gene TRBD1, 5 bases. The germline CDR1 and CDR2 sequences are SGHNT and YYREEE (reference sequence). V was pared by 0 bases and J by 2 bases, with 9 bases between. The CDR3 spans 15 residues. The CDR3, as DNA: TGTGCCAGCAGCTTGGCGGGGGGTCCTGGAAACACCATATATTTT. It encodes CASSLAGGPGNTIYF.

The chain joins TRBV19 to TRBJ2-5, with a possible D match to TRBD1 (6 bases). The CDR3 totals 13 residues. Trimming took 5 bases from V and 1 from J, leaving 8 bases between them. Germline V gene data show CDR1 as LNHDA and CDR2 as SQIVND (reference sequence). CDR3 amino acids: CASSYRAQETQYF. CDR3 sequence (DNA): TGTGCCAGTAGTTACAGGGCCCAAGAGACCCAGTACTTC.

Only a few counts were recorded for this clone. The chain has TRBV5-1 and TRBJ1-2; 11 bases line up with TRBD1. Unmatched junction bases numbered 3, after V lost 2 bases and J lost 0 bases. This CDR3 is built from 16 residues. Per germline, CDR1 SGHRS and CDR2 YFSETQ. The CDR3 loop is CASSLGTGGSNYGYTF. The CDR3, as DNA: TGCGCCAGCAGCTTAGGGACAGGGGGATCTAACTATGGCTACACCTTC. Combining the CDR3 with reference TRBV5-1 and TRBJ1-2 gives the whole variable domain KAGVTQTPRYLIKTRGQQVTLSCSPISGHRSVSWYQQTPGQGLQFLFEYFSETQRNKGNFPGRFSGRQFSNSRSEMNVSTLELGDSALYLCASSLGTGGSNYGYTFGSGTRLTVV.

This chain uses TRBV7-2 with TRBJ1-5, with TRBD1 as a possible D gene (5 bases). The CDR3 totals 16 residues. Between the trimmed V and J ends, which lost 1 base and 7 bases, there was a span of 17 bases. Germline CDR1 is SGHTA and CDR2 is FQGNSA. CDR3 sequence: CASSLVVGRVGQPQHF. The CDR3 nucleotides are TGTGCCAGCAGCTTAGTGGTGGGCAGGGTAGGGCAGCCCCAGCATTTT.

The J gene is TRBJ2-7, the V gene TRBV10-3; 10 bases are shared with TRBD2. The CDR3 totals 14 residues. The ends lost 9 bases at V and 4 bases at J; junction bases unmatched: 9. From germline, CDR1 is ENHRY and CDR2 SYGVKD. In nucleotides, the CDR3 is TGTGCCATACGGGAAGCGGGAGGGGGTTACGAGCAGTACTTC. It yields the protein CAIREAGGGYEQYF.

This chain links TRBV11-3 with TRBJ2-1; D may be TRBD2 (6 bases). Trimming removed 0 bases at V and 5 bases at J, with 11 bases between. Germline V gene lookup returns CDR1 SGHNT and CDR2 YENEEA. The CDR3 runs 15 residues. The CDR3 coding sequence is TGTGCCAGCAGCTTAGACGGTAGCGGTCACAATGAGCAGTTCTTC. Its protein product is CASSLDGSGHNEQFF.

The CDR3 DNA is TGTGCCAGCAGTTACTCGAGGACAAACAATGAGCAGTTCTTC. Translating gives CASSYSRTNNEQFF. The V and J genes are TRBV6-5 and TRBJ2-1; D is possibly TRBD1 (5 bases). V was trimmed by 0 bases and J by 5 bases, leaving 8 bases between them. The CDR3 loop spans 14 amino acids. CDR1 and CDR2 from the germline V gene are MNHEY and SVGAGI.

This sequence joins TRBV11-2 and TRBJ2-3, with TRBD1 matching 11 bases. The CDR3 spans 16 residues. Per the germline V gene, CDR1 is SGHAT and CDR2 is FQNNGV. V lost 5 bases and J lost 2; bases outside the gene matches: 6. This CDR3 is CASSRGQGVLTDTQYF. Written as DNA, the CDR3 is TGTGCCAGCAGCCGGGGACAGGGGGTCCTCACAGATACGCAGTATTTT.